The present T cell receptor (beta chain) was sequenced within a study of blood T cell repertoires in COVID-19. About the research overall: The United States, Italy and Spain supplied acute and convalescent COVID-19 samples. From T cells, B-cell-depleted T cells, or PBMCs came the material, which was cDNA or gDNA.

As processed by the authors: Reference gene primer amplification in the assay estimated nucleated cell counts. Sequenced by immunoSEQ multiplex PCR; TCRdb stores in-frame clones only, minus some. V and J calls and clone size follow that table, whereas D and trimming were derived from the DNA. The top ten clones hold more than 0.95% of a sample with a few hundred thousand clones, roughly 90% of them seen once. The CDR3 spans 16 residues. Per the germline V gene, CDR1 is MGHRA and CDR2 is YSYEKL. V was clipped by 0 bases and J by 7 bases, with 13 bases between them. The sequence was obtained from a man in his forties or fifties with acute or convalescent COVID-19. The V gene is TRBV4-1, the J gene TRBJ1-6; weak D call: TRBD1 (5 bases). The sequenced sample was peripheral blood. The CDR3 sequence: CASSQDASGWNSPLHF. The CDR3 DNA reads TGCGCCAGCAGCCAAGATGCTTCAGGGTGGAATTCACCCCTCCACTTT.